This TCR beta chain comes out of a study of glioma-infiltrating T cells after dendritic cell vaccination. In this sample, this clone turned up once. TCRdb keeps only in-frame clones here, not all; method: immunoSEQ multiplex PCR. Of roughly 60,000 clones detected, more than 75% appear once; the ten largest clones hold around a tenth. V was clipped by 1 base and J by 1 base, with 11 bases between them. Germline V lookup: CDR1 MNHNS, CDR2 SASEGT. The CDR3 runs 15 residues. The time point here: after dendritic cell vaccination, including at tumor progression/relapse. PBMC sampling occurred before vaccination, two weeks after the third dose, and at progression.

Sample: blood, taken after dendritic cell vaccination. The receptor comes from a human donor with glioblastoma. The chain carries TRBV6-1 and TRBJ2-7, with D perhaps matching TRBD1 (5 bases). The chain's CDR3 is CASSEGAGPSYEQYF. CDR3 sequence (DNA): TGTGCCAGCAGTGAAGGAGCAGGGCCTTCCTACGAGCAGTACTTC.